This T cell receptor beta chain was sequenced in a study of blood T cell repertoires in COVID-19. Profiled with immunoSEQ multiplex PCR; TCRdb holds only in-frame clones, not every one. The sample lists about 12,000 clones, 82% occurring once. The CDR3 is 14 residues long. CDR1 and CDR2 (germline): SNHLY, FYNNEI. V gave up 10 bases and J gave up 0 bases, with 13 bases separating them. The sample was peripheral blood. The rearrangement links TRBV2 to TRBJ1-3; D possibly corresponds to TRBD1 (5 bases). This clonotype was obtained from a woman aged 55-70 years with acute or convalescent COVID-19. CDR3 in amino acids: CATGHRSSGNTIYF. DNA for the CDR3: TGTGCCACCGGACACCGATCCTCTGGAAACACCATATATTTT.